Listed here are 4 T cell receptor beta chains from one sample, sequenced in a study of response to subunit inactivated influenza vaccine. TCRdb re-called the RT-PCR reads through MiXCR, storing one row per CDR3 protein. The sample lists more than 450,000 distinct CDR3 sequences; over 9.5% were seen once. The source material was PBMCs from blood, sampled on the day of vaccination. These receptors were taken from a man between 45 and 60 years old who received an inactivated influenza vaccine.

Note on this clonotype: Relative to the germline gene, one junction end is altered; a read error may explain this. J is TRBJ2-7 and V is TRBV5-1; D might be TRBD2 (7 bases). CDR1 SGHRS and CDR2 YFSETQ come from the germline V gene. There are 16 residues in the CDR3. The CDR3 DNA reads TGCGCCAGCAGTTTGGAGGAACAGGGAGGGGGGGACGAGCAGTACTTC. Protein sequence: CASSLEEQGGGDEQYF.

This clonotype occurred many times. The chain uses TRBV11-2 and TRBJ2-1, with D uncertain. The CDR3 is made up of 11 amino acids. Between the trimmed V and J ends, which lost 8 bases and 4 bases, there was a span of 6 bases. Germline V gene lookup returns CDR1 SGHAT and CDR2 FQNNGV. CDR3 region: CASSWYNEQFF. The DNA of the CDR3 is TGTGCCAGCTCTTGGTACAATGAGCAGTTCTTC.

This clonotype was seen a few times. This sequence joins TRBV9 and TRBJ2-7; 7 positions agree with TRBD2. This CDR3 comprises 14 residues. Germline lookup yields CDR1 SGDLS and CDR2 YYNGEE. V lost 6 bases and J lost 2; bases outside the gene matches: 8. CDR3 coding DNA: TGTGCCAGCAACCCTAGCGGAGGGACCTACGAGCAGTACTTC. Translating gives CASNPSGGTYEQYF.

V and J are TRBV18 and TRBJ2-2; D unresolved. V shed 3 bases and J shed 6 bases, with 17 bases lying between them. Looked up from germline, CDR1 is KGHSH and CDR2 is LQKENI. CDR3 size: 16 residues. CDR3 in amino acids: CASSPQPLVPSGELFF. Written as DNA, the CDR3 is TGTGCCAGCTCACCCCAGCCGCTAGTTCCTTCCGGGGAGCTGTTTTTT.